The 14 T cell receptor beta chains below were found in one sample sequenced in a study of T cell responses to AZD1222 COVID-19 vaccine. The protocol was immunoSEQ multiplex PCR, while the TCRdb copy is restricted to in-frame clones and leaves out a portion. The sample comprises around 80,000 clones, approximately 85% of which are singletons, and 8.5% to 10% rests with the top ten. The sequences come from peripheral blood, collected on day 0 of AZD1222 vaccination. These receptors were collected from an adult in good health.

The chain has TRBV10-2 and TRBJ2-1, with 11 bases lining up with TRBD2. Germline assignment: CDR1 WSHSY and CDR2 SAAADI. There are 13 residues in the CDR3. The V gene end was trimmed by 7 bases and the J gene end by 5 bases; junction bases not matched to a gene: 1. The CDR3 here is CASKLAGDNEQFF. CDR3 nucleotides: TGCGCCAGCAAACTAGCGGGAGACAATGAGCAGTTCTTC.

CDR3 DNA sequence: TGTGCCAGCAGCACCCGACCGGGGACAGGGTCCGATGAGCAGTTCTTC. Its protein product is CASSTRPGTGSDEQFF. The rearrangement uses TRBV27 and TRBJ2-1; 9 bases align to TRBD1. The CDR3 is 16 amino acids. V shed 6 bases, J shed 8 bases, and the junction held 14 bases outside the gene matches. The germline V gene encodes CDR1 MNHEY and CDR2 SMNVEV (reference sequence).

This chain connects TRBV24-1 to TRBJ1-2; D might be TRBD1 (5 bases). From germline, CDR1 is KGHDR and CDR2 SFDVKD. The length of the CDR3 is 14 residues. The V end lost 4 bases, the J end lost 4 bases, and 12 bases lay between the germline ends. The CDR3 DNA follows: TGTGCCACCAGTGACAAGACAGCGACCTATGGCTACACCTTC. Residues: CATSDKTATYGYTF.

The J gene is TRBJ1-1, the V gene TRBV4-1; D is undetermined. The CDR3 spans 13 residues. Germline V gene lookup returns CDR1 MGHRA and CDR2 YSYEKL. Trimming stripped 5 bases from V and 0 bases from J, with 7 bases between. CDR3 sequence: CASSARMNTEAFF. The CDR3 bases are TGCGCCAGCAGCGCTCGAATGAACACTGAAGCTTTCTTT.

This clone has just a few counts. V is TRBV18 and J is TRBJ2-1; 14 positions agree with TRBD2. Germline V lookup: CDR1 KGHSH, CDR2 LQKENI. Unmatched junction bases numbered 5, after V lost 6 bases and J lost 7 bases. The CDR3 covers 15 residues. In nucleotides, the CDR3 is TGTGCCAGCTCCCAGGGACTAGCGGGAGATAATGAGCAGTTCTTC. Its translation is CASSQGLAGDNEQFF.

The sample holds one count of this clone. The rearrangement uses TRBV14 and TRBJ2-5; 13 positions match TRBD2. The length of the CDR3 is 15 residues. The V segment lost 3 bases and the J segment 5 bases; nucleotides outside the gene matches: 3. Germline V gene lookup returns CDR1 SGHDN and CDR2 FVKESK. Written as DNA, the CDR3 is TGTGCCAGCAGCCAGGGGACTAGCGGGGAGGAGACCCAGTACTTC. Translation: CASSQGTSGEETQYF.

The CDR3 loop is CASSFGGPRRSGMGGNTIYF. In DNA form, the CDR3 reads TGCGCCAGCAGCTTCGGAGGCCCACGCCGGAGCGGGATGGGGGGAAACACCATATATTTT. The chain carries TRBV5-1 and TRBJ1-3, with no clear D. Per the germline V gene, CDR1 is SGHRS and CDR2 is YFSETQ. The ends were cut back, 2 bases at V and 4 bases at J, with 28 bases in the middle. The CDR3 has 20 amino acids.

The V gene is TRBV9, the J gene TRBJ1-1; 7 bases are shared with TRBD1. Germline V gene lookup returns CDR1 SGDLS and CDR2 YYNGEE. The CDR3 has 15 amino acids. Trimming removed 4 bases from V and 0 bases from J; junction bases left unmatched: 6. Here the CDR3 DNA reads TGTGCCAGCAGCCCGACAGGGACCATGAACACTGAAGCTTTCTTT. Translated: CASSPTGTMNTEAFF.

The rearrangement joins TRBV5-1 to TRBJ2-7; 9 bases are a match to TRBD1. The germline V gene encodes CDR1 SGHRS and CDR2 YFSETQ. Losses at the gene ends were 4 bases for V and 2 bases for J; bases not matched to a gene: 7. The CDR3 is 15 amino acids. In nucleotides, the CDR3 is TGCGCCAGCAGCGTCCCGGGACAGGGTCCCTACGAGCAGTACTTC. Translated: CASSVPGQGPYEQYF.

V and J are TRBV5-6 and TRBJ1-2; 11 nucleotides line up with TRBD1. Unmatched junction bases numbered 5, after V lost 2 bases and J lost 8 bases. Germline V CDR1 and CDR2: SGHDT, YYEEEE. CDR3 length: 14 residues. The CDR3 is CASSFPGQGAGYTF. The CDR3 DNA follows: TGTGCCAGCAGCTTCCCCGGACAGGGGGCCGGCTACACCTTC.

The chain recombines TRBV9 with TRBJ1-2; D possibly corresponds to TRBD1 (5 bases). V was shortened by 3 bases and J by 0 bases, with 12 bases between the two germline ends. CDR3 length equals 15 residues. In germline, CDR1 is SGDLS, CDR2 YYNGEE. Here the CDR3 reads CASSAHRLPNYGYTF. The CDR3, as DNA: TGTGCCAGCAGCGCGCACAGGCTGCCTAACTATGGCTACACCTTC.

V is TRBV2 and J is TRBJ1-1; D is perhaps TRBD1 (5 bases). The CDR3 totals 13 residues. The ends were cut back, 4 bases at V and 6 bases at J, with 12 bases in the middle. Per germline, CDR1 SNHLY and CDR2 FYNNEI. The CDR3 is CASSGQSMPEAFF. CDR3 DNA sequence: TGTGCCAGCAGTGGACAGTCCATGCCTGAAGCTTTCTTT.

In this sample, this clone turned up once. This sequence joins TRBV3-1 (or the pseudogene TRBV3-2) and TRBJ1-2, with no clear D. The CDR3 covers 14 residues. V gave up 0 bases and J gave up 8 bases, with 13 bases separating them. CDR1 and CDR2 from the germline V gene are LGHDT and YNNKEL (reference sequence). CDR3 nucleotides: TGTGCCAGCAGCCAAGATTTGCAAGGACGAGGCTACACCTTC. The encoded protein is CASSQDLQGRGYTF.

V usage is TRBV10-3 and J usage is TRBJ2-3; 9 bases align to TRBD1. Germline V gives CDR1 ENHRY, CDR2 SYGVKD. V dropped 7 bases and J dropped 1; count of bases not matched to a gene: 3. CDR3 size: 14 residues. In DNA, the CDR3 is TGTGCCATCAATCGACAGGGGGGCACAGATACGCAGTATTTT. Translated, it gives CAINRQGGTDTQYF.